The 23 T cell receptor beta chains listed next were all sequenced from one sample in a study of cytomegalovirus exposure and HLA in healthy donors. The PCR ran on 60 Vbeta and 13 Jbeta primers. Method: immunoSEQ multiplex PCR; TCRdb's copy keeps in-frame clones and lacks some. Among 160,000 or so clones listed, approximately 88% were seen once. The sample was PBMCs. The receptor source for this set is a woman between 18 and 29 years old in good health and CMV-seronegative.

The chain uses TRBV6-5 and TRBJ1-2; 7 bases agree with TRBD1. The V gene end was trimmed by 10 bases and the J gene end by 2 bases; junction bases not matched to a gene: 7. The CDR3 extends over 13 amino acids. Germline loops: CDR1 MNHEY, CDR2 SVGAGI. The CDR3 region has the DNA TGTGCCACCCTACAGGGGTTAAACTATGGCTACACCTTC. It codes for CATLQGLNYGYTF.

The genes are TRBV5-1 and TRBJ2-1; 10 bases fit TRBD1. Germline CDR1 reads SGHRS; CDR2 reads YFSETQ. The CDR3 is 16 residues long. V dropped 2 bases and J dropped 4; count of bases not matched to a gene: 6. The CDR3 spells CASSFQLGQGYNEQFF. The CDR3 nucleotides read TGCGCCAGCAGCTTTCAGTTGGGACAGGGGTACAATGAGCAGTTCTTC.

The chain recombines TRBV9 with TRBJ1-1, with D uncertain. Germline V gives CDR1 SGDLS, CDR2 YYNGEE. V lost 0 bases and J 0 bases, leaving 9 bases between the germline ends. This CDR3 spans 15 amino acids. The CDR3 DNA is TGTGCCAGCAGCGTAGAACTGGGCCTGAACACTGAAGCTTTCTTT. It specifies CASSVELGLNTEAFF.

The chain has TRBV6-1 and TRBJ1-2, with 7 bases lining up with TRBD1. Germline CDR1 reads MNHNS; CDR2 reads SASEGT. The CDR3 totals 15 residues. V gave up 6 bases and J gave up 1 base; unmatched junction bases: 8. In DNA, the CDR3 is TGTGCCAGCAGCAGGGACAGCCATATTAACTATGGCTACACCTTC. This translates into CASSRDSHINYGYTF.

The genes are TRBV5-1 and TRBJ1-5; the match to TRBD1 covers 11 bases. Germline V gene data show CDR1 as SGHRS and CDR2 as YFSETQ. The CDR3 loop spans 15 amino acids. The V segment lost 3 bases and the J segment 6 bases; nucleotides outside the gene matches: 5. The CDR3 reads CASSSGTGGTQPQHF. The CDR3 DNA follows: TGCGCCAGCAGCTCGGGGACAGGGGGTACTCAGCCCCAGCATTTT.

This clone occurred once. The chain couples TRBV28 to TRBJ1-2; D not certain. This CDR3 has 14 residues. The germline V gene has CDR1 MDHEN and CDR2 SYDVKM. Trimming removed 1 base from V and 8 bases from J, with 14 bases in between. The CDR3 loop reads CASSLSLRTWGYTF. CDR3 nucleotide sequence: TGTGCCAGCAGTTTATCGTTAAGAACATGGGGCTACACCTTC.

There are a few counts of this clone. The chain is built from TRBV6-5 and TRBJ1-3; 7 nucleotides align to TRBD1. Trimming removed 5 bases from V and 3 bases from J; junction bases left unmatched: 7. Germline V lookup: CDR1 MNHEY, CDR2 SVGAGI. The CDR3 loop spans 15 amino acids. CDR3: CASSVDRARGNTIYF. The DNA for the CDR3 is TGTGCCAGCAGTGTCGACAGGGCGCGTGGAAACACCATATATTTT.

The V gene is TRBV6-6, the J gene TRBJ1-1, with D perhaps TRBD1 (5 bases). V was pared by 6 bases and J by 5 bases, with 10 bases between. From germline, CDR1 is MNHNY and CDR2 SVGAGI (reference sequence). The CDR3 loop spans 12 amino acids. In nucleotides, the CDR3 is TGTGCCAGCAGGGGGGGTGGAACTGAAGCTTTCTTT. This sequence encodes CASRGGGTEAFF.

This clone has only one observation. The CDR3 is CASSTDRGFGSPLHF. CDR3 DNA: TGTGCCAGTAGTACGGACAGGGGGTTTGGTTCACCCCTCCACTTT. The chain employs TRBV19 and TRBJ1-6, with 10 bases lining up with TRBD1. The junction had 6 bases not matched to a gene; V was cut back by 4 bases and J by 9 bases. This CDR3 has 15 amino acids. The germline V gene encodes CDR1 LNHDA and CDR2 SQIVND (reference sequence).

This rearrangement joins TRBV6-5 to TRBJ1-2, with D uncertain. The germline V and J ends were trimmed by 6 bases and 2 bases, with 10 bases remaining between them. The CDR3 length is 13 residues. Germline lookup yields CDR1 MNHEY and CDR2 SVGAGI. The CDR3, as DNA: TGTGCCAGCAGGAGTGTGGAGAACTATGGCTACACCTTC. Amino acid sequence: CASRSVENYGYTF.

The CDR3 DNA reads as TGCGCCCGCTGGGGGGGGCCTCCCTACGAGCAGTACTTC. This codes for CARWGGPPYEQYF. The chain employs TRBV10-1 and TRBJ2-7; TRBD2 is a possible D gene (7 bases). This CDR3 contains 13 residues. Germline lookup yields CDR1 WNHNN and CDR2 SYGVQD (reference sequence). V shed 11 bases and J shed 2 bases, with 16 bases lying between them.

The rearrangement links TRBV5-1 to TRBJ2-5; a weak D match, TRBD2 (5 bases). Germline assignment: CDR1 SGHRS and CDR2 YFSETQ. The CDR3 extends over 14 amino acids. Trimming stripped 0 bases from V and 4 bases from J, with 10 bases between. The chain's CDR3 is CASSLGGKGETQYF. The DNA of the CDR3 is TGCGCCAGCAGCTTGGGAGGGAAGGGAGAGACCCAGTACTTC.

CDR3 coding DNA: TGCGCCAGCAGCCAAGTAGGGATAAGGGAGCAGTACTTC. Its translation: CASSQVGIREQYF. The chain uses TRBV4-1 and TRBJ2-5; D perhaps matches TRBD2 (5 bases). The germline CDR1 and CDR2 sequences are MGHRA and YSYEKL. V lost 1 base to trimming and J lost 11 bases, with 14 bases between them. The CDR3 totals 13 residues.

The chain has TRBV10-1 and TRBJ2-1, with 8 bases fitting TRBD2. The germline V gene has CDR1 WNHNN and CDR2 SYGVQD (reference sequence). The length of the CDR3 is 16 residues. V lost 2 bases and J lost 3; bases outside the gene matches: 6. The CDR3 spells CASSEEGRGVYNEQFF. The CDR3, as DNA: TGCGCCAGCAGTGAGGAGGGGCGGGGGGTCTACAATGAGCAGTTCTTC.

CDR3 coding DNA: TGTGCCAGCAGCTTATTGAACAGGGGAAGCGAGCAGTACTTC. Protein: CASSLLNRGSEQYF. V and J are TRBV7-8 and TRBJ2-7; 7 bases align to TRBD1. The CDR3 contains 14 residues. Germline V gene data show CDR1 as SGHVS and CDR2 as FQNEAQ. V lost 2 bases and J lost 6; bases outside the gene matches: 7.

CDR3 region: CASSHGSGQRGEEQYF. The CDR3 coding sequence is TGTGCCAGCAGCCACGGCTCGGGACAGAGGGGAGAGGAGCAGTACTTC. The chain joins TRBV13 to TRBJ2-5; 7 nucleotides line up with TRBD1. V lost 5 bases to trimming and J lost 11 bases; unmatched junction nucleotides: 20. The CDR3 is 16 residues long. Germline V gives CDR1 PRHDT, CDR2 FYEKMQ (reference sequence).

J is TRBJ2-1 and V is TRBV7-8, with TRBD2 matching 14 bases. This CDR3 has 17 residues. The V and J ends lost 4 bases and 3 bases, in that order; junction bases with no gene match: 5. Germline lookup yields CDR1 SGHVS and CDR2 FQNEAQ. The DNA for the CDR3 is TGTGCCAGCAGCTCACGACTAGCGGGGGGGTTCTACAATGAGCAGTTCTTC. Translating it yields CASSSRLAGGFYNEQFF.

The V call is TRBV9, the J call TRBJ2-3; 12 bases map to TRBD2. CDR3 length: 15 residues. The J segment lost 1 base and the V segment lost 4 bases, leaving 1 base of the junction unmatched. Per the germline V gene, CDR1 is SGDLS and CDR2 is YYNGEE. CDR3 sequence (DNA): TGTGCCAGCAGCAGACTAGCGGGGGGCACAGATACGCAGTATTTT. It encodes CASSRLAGGTDTQYF.

This chain uses TRBV5-6 with TRBJ1-2, with D unclear. V lost 4 bases and J lost 3, with 19 bases in between. The CDR3 runs 16 residues. In germline, CDR1 is SGHDT, CDR2 YYEEEE. This CDR3 reads CASSIRTRDGYYGYTF. CDR3 nucleotide sequence: TGTGCCAGCAGCATCCGTACGAGGGATGGATACTATGGCTACACCTTC. The whole variable domain, filled in from reference TRBV5-6 and TRBJ1-2, reads DAGVTQSPTHLIKTRGQQVTLRCSPKSGHDTVSWYQQALGQGPQFIFQYYEEEERQRGNFPDRFSGHQFPNYSSELNVNALLLGDSALYLCASSIRTRDGYYGYTFGSGTRLTVV.

This chain connects TRBV13 to TRBJ2-3; a weak D match, TRBD2 (6 bases). In germline, CDR1 is PRHDT, CDR2 FYEKMQ (reference sequence). The CDR3 sequence is 19 residues long. Trimming removed 0 bases from V and 4 bases from J, with 23 bases in between. CDR3 sequence (DNA): TGTGCCAGCAGCTTAGGGAGACTAGGGCTTACTAGCAAGGCAGATACGCAGTATTTT. This gives the protein CASSLGRLGLTSKADTQYF.

The chain couples TRBV13 to TRBJ1-2; D remains unclear. Looked up from germline, CDR1 is PRHDT and CDR2 is FYEKMQ (reference sequence). The CDR3 loop spans 13 amino acids. The V end was cut by 4 bases, the J end by 8 bases, with 14 bases between. The CDR3 region has the DNA TGTGCCAGCAGCTCGAATAATCTCAGGGGCTACACCTTC. Its translation: CASSSNNLRGYTF.

The rearrangement links TRBV6-1 to TRBJ2-5; TRBD1 aligns across 8 bases. The CDR3 spans 13 residues. Looked up from germline, CDR1 is MNHNS and CDR2 is SASEGT. Losses at the gene ends were 6 bases for V and 7 bases for J; bases not matched to a gene: 7. The CDR3 loop is CASRKDRAATQYF. Here the CDR3 DNA reads TGTGCCAGCAGAAAGGACAGGGCTGCGACCCAGTACTTC.

The rearrangement joins TRBV2 to TRBJ2-2; 12 nucleotides align to TRBD2. The CDR3 length is 16 residues. Germline CDR1 SNHLY, CDR2 FYNNEI. With V trimmed by 3 bases and J by 7 bases, 6 bases remained unmatched. DNA of the CDR3: TGTGCCAGCAGTGATTCTAGCGGGGGGGCTCTCGGGGAGCTGTTTTTT. It translates to CASSDSSGGALGELFF.